These 24 T cell receptor beta chains came from one sample sequenced in a study of cytomegalovirus exposure and HLA in healthy donors. The PCR used 60 Vbeta and 13 Jbeta primers. Assay used: immunoSEQ multiplex PCR; TCRdb lists only in-frame clones, some missing. The repertoire holds 110,000 or so clones, with 69% as singletons. The sequenced material came from PBMCs. The receptors derive from a woman in her seventies in good health and CMV-seropositive.

A few counts support this clone. The chain uses TRBV6-5 and TRBJ2-1; 9 nucleotides agree with TRBD2. The CDR3 sequence is 15 residues long. From germline, CDR1 is MNHEY and CDR2 SVGAGI. V lost 5 bases, J lost 7 bases, and 9 bases stayed unmatched. Here the CDR3 DNA reads TGTGCCAGCAGTCAGGTGGGCGGGGGGGGTAATGAGCAGTTCTTC. Amino acid sequence: CASSQVGGGGNEQFF.

This clone has only one observation. This chain connects TRBV12-5 to TRBJ2-1; 12 bases align to TRBD2. CDR1 is LGHNT and CDR2 is FRNRAP in the germline V gene. The CDR3 loop spans 16 amino acids. V lost 1 base, J lost 6 bases, and 4 bases stayed unmatched. The CDR3 sequence: CASGLAGLAGINEQFF. The CDR3, as DNA: TGTGCTAGTGGTTTGGCCGGACTAGCGGGGATCAATGAGCAGTTCTTC.

The V and J genes are TRBV6-1 and TRBJ1-2; D is perhaps TRBD1 (5 bases). CDR3 length: 14 amino acids. Deletions cut 6 bases from V and 4 bases from J, with 15 bases between. The germline V gene encodes CDR1 MNHNS and CDR2 SASEGT. The CDR3 DNA follows: TGTGCCAGCAGCCCTTCGGGGGACCCCTATGGCTACACCTTC. Residues: CASSPSGDPYGYTF.

The chain couples TRBV12-5 to TRBJ1-2, with 9 bases matching TRBD1. Germline V gives CDR1 LGHNT, CDR2 FRNRAP. Trimming at V came to 3 bases and at J to 4 bases, leaving 9 bases not matched to a gene. CDR3 length equals 16 residues. In DNA, the CDR3 is TGTGCTAGTGGTTTTTTGGGACAGGGCCTTCTCTATGGCTACACCTTC. Amino acids: CASGFLGQGLLYGYTF.

The CDR3 region has the DNA TGTGCCAGTAGTACACCCACAGGGGGAAGAGAGACCCAGTACTTC. Translating gives CASSTPTGGRETQYF. The chain carries TRBV19 and TRBJ2-5; 8 bases align to TRBD1. This CDR3 has 15 residues. After removal of 4 bases from V and 4 bases from J, the junction contained 8 bases not matched to a gene. Germline V CDR1 and CDR2: LNHDA, SQIVND (reference sequence). Looking up the rest from reference TRBV19 and TRBJ2-5 gives the full variable domain: DGGITQSPKYLFRKEGQNVTLSCEQNLNHDAMYWYRQDPGQGLRLIYYSQIVNDFQKGDIAEGYSVSREKKESFPLTVTSAQKNPTAFYLCASSTPTGGRETQYFGPGTRLLVL.

Here the CDR3 reads CASSTSGTSGDKFF. The CDR3 nucleotides are TGTGCCAGTAGTACCTCCGGGACTAGCGGGGATAAGTTCTTC. The V gene is TRBV19, the J gene TRBJ2-1; TRBD2 aligns across 13 bases. Germline V gene lookup returns CDR1 LNHDA and CDR2 SQIVND (reference sequence). The CDR3 is 14 amino acids. J lost 14 bases, V lost 4 bases, and 8 bases had no gene match. Complete variable domain (other parts from reference TRBV19 and TRBJ2-1): DGGITQSPKYLFRKEGQNVTLSCEQNLNHDAMYWYRQDPGQGLRLIYYSQIVNDFQKGDIAEGYSVSREKKESFPLTVTSAQKNPTAFYLCASSTSGTSGDKFFGPGTRLTVL.

The chain carries TRBV5-4 and TRBJ1-1; possibly TRBD1 for D (6 bases). Germline CDR1 reads SGHNT; CDR2 reads YYREEE (reference sequence). The CDR3 runs 13 residues. V was shortened by 7 bases and J by 3 bases, with 13 bases between the two germline ends. The CDR3 spells CASGRDIYTEAFF. The CDR3, as DNA: TGTGCCAGCGGCCGGGACATATACACTGAAGCTTTCTTT. The variable domain in full, completed from reference TRBV5-4 and TRBJ1-1, reads ETGVTQSPTHLIKTRGQQVTLRCSSQSGHNTVSWYQQALGQGPQFIFQYYREEENGRGNFPPRFSGLQFPNYSSELNVNALELDDSALYLCASGRDIYTEAFFGQGTRLTVV.

This CDR3 reads CASSHGIFGQPQHF. CDR3 nucleotide sequence: TGTGCCAGCAGCCACGGGATTTTTGGACAGCCCCAGCATTTT. The chain uses TRBV6-5 and TRBJ1-5, with unresolved D. Trimming removed 6 bases from V and 7 bases from J, with 16 bases in between. CDR1 and CDR2 from the germline V gene are MNHEY and SVGAGI. This CDR3 region has 14 residues.

This rearrangement joins TRBV7-9 to TRBJ2-2, with D tentatively TRBD2 (5 bases). The CDR3 spans 12 residues. Germline V gene data show CDR1 as SEHNR and CDR2 as FQNEAQ (reference sequence). Trimming removed 8 bases from V and 6 bases from J, with 10 bases in between. The CDR3 DNA follows: TGTGCCAGCCGGGGATTCGCCGGGGAGCTGTTTTTT. It encodes CASRGFAGELFF.

This clone was found a few times. This chain uses TRBV6-5 with TRBJ1-5; 8 bases line up with TRBD1. After removal of 6 bases from V and 9 bases from J, the junction contained 10 bases not matched to a gene. This CDR3 comprises 14 residues. Germline assignment: CDR1 MNHEY and CDR2 SVGAGI. CDR3 sequence (DNA): TGTGCCAGCAGATTCGGACAGGGCGGAGGGCCCCAGCATTTT. Its translation is CASRFGQGGGPQHF.

This clone appeared a few times. The CDR3 loop is CASTNYNEQFF. CDR3 DNA sequence: TGTGCCAGCACCAATTACAATGAGCAGTTCTTC. The gene calls are TRBV5-8 and TRBJ2-1; D is unclear. Germline V gives CDR1 SGHTS, CDR2 YDEGEE. Trimming left V 6 bases short and J 4 bases short, with 5 bases between. This CDR3 has 11 residues.

This chain joins TRBV30 and TRBJ2-3; 7 bases match TRBD2. V lost 4 bases and J lost 6; bases outside the gene matches: 10. CDR1 and CDR2 (germline): GTSNPN, SVGIG (reference sequence). CDR3 length: 14 amino acids. The CDR3, as DNA: TGTGCCTGGACCCTTGGGGGGGAGTCTGATACGCAGTATTTT. Translated: CAWTLGGESDTQYF.

The sample holds one count of this clone. This chain links TRBV6-5 with TRBJ1-6; 8 bases line up with TRBD1. Losses at the gene ends were 6 bases for V and 5 bases for J; bases not matched to a gene: 0. CDR1 and CDR2 (germline): MNHEY, SVGAGI. The CDR3 has 13 amino acids. The CDR3 DNA reads as TGTGCCAGCAGACAGGGGGATAATTCACCCCTCCACTTT. It codes for CASRQGDNSPLHF.

The chain employs TRBV10-2 and TRBJ2-5, with 9 positions matching TRBD1. CDR3 size: 14 residues. V was pared by 6 bases and J by 3 bases, with 5 bases of the junction left unmatched. Germline-derived CDR1 and CDR2 are WSHSY and SAAADI. The CDR3 here is CASRHDRGKETQYF. DNA for the CDR3: TGCGCCAGCAGACACGACAGGGGGAAAGAGACCCAGTACTTC.

The chain links TRBV14 to TRBJ2-7; TRBD1 might be the D (6 bases). The germline V gene has CDR1 SGHDN and CDR2 FVKESK. Trimming pared 4 bases from V and 9 bases from J, leaving 16 bases between. The CDR3 runs 13 residues. The CDR3 sequence: CASSRVQGTGQYF. DNA of the CDR3: TGTGCCAGCAGCCGCGTACAGGGTACAGGGCAGTACTTC.

The rearrangement joins TRBV6-6 to TRBJ1-2; D gene unclear. The CDR3 is 14 amino acids. Germline V gene data show CDR1 as MNHNY and CDR2 as SVGAGI (reference sequence). The germline V and J ends were trimmed by 2 bases and 4 bases, with 11 bases remaining between them. This CDR3 reads CASSYGRGVYGYTF. DNA of the CDR3: TGTGCCAGCAGTTACGGGCGGGGAGTCTATGGCTACACCTTC.

The chain's CDR3 is CASTPSYGYTF. The CDR3 DNA is TGTGCCAGCACCCCGAGCTATGGCTACACCTTC. The V and J genes are TRBV6-6 and TRBJ1-2; D gene unclear. V lost 7 bases and J 4 bases, leaving 7 bases between the germline ends. Germline V CDR1 and CDR2: MNHNY, SVGAGI (reference sequence). The CDR3 has 11 residues.

The rearrangement uses TRBV6-1 and TRBJ2-7; D unresolved. V lost 3 bases and J 3 bases, leaving 12 bases between the germline ends. The germline V gene encodes CDR1 MNHNS and CDR2 SASEGT. CDR3 length equals 14 residues. CDR3 sequence reads: CASSDYSLGYEQYF. The CDR3 nucleotides read TGTGCCAGCAGTGATTATAGTCTTGGCTACGAGCAGTACTTC.

The V gene is TRBV5-1, the J gene TRBJ2-7; TRBD1 might be the D (6 bases). The CDR3 runs 18 residues. From germline, CDR1 is SGHRS and CDR2 YFSETQ. V lost 4 bases to trimming and J lost 4 bases, with 27 bases between them. Here the CDR3 DNA reads TGCGCCAGCAGCGCGGATCCACAGGGTCCCAGGGGTATTTACGAGCAGTACTTC. It translates to CASSADPQGPRGIYEQYF.

This rearrangement joins TRBV29-1 to TRBJ1-5; no definite D call. The germline V gene encodes CDR1 SQVTM and CDR2 ANQGSEA. V was shortened by 0 bases and J by 7 bases, with 16 bases between the two germline ends. The CDR3 is 15 residues long. The CDR3 is CSVEDEGLVYQPQHF. The CDR3 coding sequence is TGCAGCGTTGAAGATGAAGGACTCGTGTACCAGCCCCAGCATTTT.

This rearrangement joins TRBV19 to TRBJ2-2; 10 nucleotides line up with TRBD1. Germline V CDR1 and CDR2: LNHDA, SQIVND (reference sequence). V lost 6 bases, J lost 3 bases, and 4 bases stayed unmatched. This CDR3 spans 15 amino acids. The DNA for the CDR3 is TGTGCCAGTAGGAGACAGGGGGCTGACACCGGGGAGCTGTTTTTT. It yields the protein CASRRQGADTGELFF.

The chain joins TRBV2 to TRBJ2-7; no reliable D call. The CDR3 has 16 amino acids. Germline V CDR1 and CDR2: SNHLY, FYNNEI. V lost 3 bases and J 4 bases, leaving 19 bases between the germline ends. Here the CDR3 DNA reads TGTGCCAGCAGTGATTTCAAGCAGAAGGCGGCATACGAGCAGTACTTC. It translates to CASSDFKQKAAYEQYF.

The rearrangement uses TRBV5-5 and TRBJ2-7, with 8 positions matching TRBD2. Per the germline V gene, CDR1 is SGHKS and CDR2 is YYEKEE (reference sequence). This CDR3 has 14 amino acids. Germline trimming cut 1 base from V and 2 bases from J; bases unmatched to any gene: 2. This chain's CDR3 is CASSLRGGAYEQYF. The CDR3 coding sequence is TGTGCCAGCAGCTTGCGGGGGGGCGCCTACGAGCAGTACTTC.

The chain couples TRBV5-5 to TRBJ2-7; 7 bases map to TRBD1. Looked up from germline, CDR1 is SGHKS and CDR2 is YYEKEE (reference sequence). V dropped 4 bases and J dropped 5; count of bases not matched to a gene: 9. CDR3 size: 14 residues. The CDR3 DNA reads as TGTGCCAGCAGCCCAGACAGGGTAGTAAACGAGCAGTACTTC. Its protein is CASSPDRVVNEQYF.